The subject of this entry is one T cell receptor beta chain. This record belongs to a study of blood T cell repertoires in COVID-19. CDR3 length: 13 residues. Trimming pared 3 bases from V and 1 base from J, leaving 5 bases between. Germline V gene data show CDR1 as MNHEY and CDR2 as SMNVEV (reference sequence). Which cohort a participant joined came from the clinical history participants gave. Under the authors' procedure: Amplification from reference gene primers served as the basis for estimated nucleated cell counts. The data were produced by immunoSEQ multiplex PCR, yet TCRdb's version contains in-frame clones alone and is incomplete. V, J and clone size reflect that table, while D and trimming were determined from the DNA. The data contain some 400,000 clones, about 89% of them seen just once; the ten biggest clones take up around 1.3%.

The specimen sequenced was PBMCs or T cells enriched from blood (not recorded which). The rearrangement links TRBV27 to TRBJ2-3; no reliable D call. The TCR originated in a man between 25 and 39 years old who had recovered from COVID-19. The DNA for the CDR3 is TGTGCCAGCAGTTTCCGGGGCACAGATACGCAGTATTTT. This codes for CASSFRGTDTQYF.